Below are 27 T cell receptor beta chains sequenced from a single sample in a study of blood T cell repertoires in COVID-19. Sequencing was performed with immunoSEQ multiplex PCR; in TCRdb, only in-frame clones are kept and a portion is missing. Of under 200,000 clones listed, roughly 85% are singletons. Sequencing was performed on PBMCs or T cells enriched from blood (not recorded which). The receptors were sampled from a man aged 60 to 69 who had recovered from COVID-19.

The count of this clone is one. The V and J genes are TRBV7-2 and TRBJ2-1; D call uncertain. The CDR3 covers 15 residues. V shed 4 bases and J shed 0 bases, with 10 bases lying between them. Germline values: CDR1 SGHTA, CDR2 FQGNSA. In DNA form, the CDR3 reads TGTGCCAGCAGCTCTGCCCCCGGCTCCTACAATGAGCAGTTCTTC. It codes for CASSSAPGSYNEQFF.

The chain has TRBV6-5 and TRBJ1-1; no clear D gene. This CDR3 has 11 residues. The germline V gene encodes CDR1 MNHEY and CDR2 SVGAGI. V was cut by 6 bases and J by 3 bases, with 5 bases left in between. CDR3 sequence: CASSADTEAFF. In nucleotides, the CDR3 is TGTGCCAGCAGCGCGGACACTGAAGCTTTCTTT.

The count of this clone is one. The chain joins TRBV7-2 to TRBJ2-5; 9 bases line up with TRBD2. This CDR3 is 16 amino acids long. Germline assignment: CDR1 SGHTA and CDR2 FQGNSA. With 5 bases clipped from V and 4 bases from J, the junction kept 11 bases outside the gene matches. CDR3 sequence (DNA): TGTGCCAGCAGCCGTGATTCGCGCGGGGGGGGAGAGACCCAGTACTTC. Its protein is CASSRDSRGGGETQYF.

This clone was recorded a few times. The chain couples TRBV30 to TRBJ1-1; TRBD1 matches at 7 bases. Germline loops: CDR1 GTSNPN, CDR2 SVGIG (reference sequence). J was trimmed by 1 base and V by 2 bases; bases with no gene match: 7. The CDR3 contains 15 residues. This chain's CDR3 is CAWSHRRTGNTEAFF. The CDR3 DNA reads as TGTGCCTGGAGTCACCGTCGGACAGGGAACACTGAAGCTTTCTTT. The whole variable domain, filled in from reference TRBV30 and TRBJ1-1, reads SQTIHQWPATLVQPVGSPLSLECTVEGTSNPNLYWYRQAAGRGLQLLFYSVGIGQISSEVPQNLSASRPQDRQFILSSKKLLLSDSGFYLCAWSHRRTGNTEAFFGQGTRLTVV.

The chain joins TRBV9 to TRBJ2-1; D gene ambiguous. Trimming pared 0 bases from V and 3 bases from J, leaving 10 bases between. Germline V gives CDR1 SGDLS, CDR2 YYNGEE. The CDR3 contains 15 residues. The CDR3 spells CASSVVSSGYNEQFF. CDR3 DNA: TGTGCCAGCAGCGTAGTAAGTAGTGGCTACAATGAGCAGTTCTTC.

This chain links TRBV2 with TRBJ2-1; maybe TRBD2 (5 bases). V was shortened by 7 bases and J by 6 bases, with 13 bases between the two germline ends. The CDR3 loop spans 13 amino acids. Germline V lookup: CDR1 SNHLY, CDR2 FYNNEI. The CDR3 spells CASKALVSNEQFF. In DNA, the CDR3 is TGTGCCAGCAAGGCACTAGTTAGCAATGAGCAGTTCTTC.

The rearrangement uses TRBV6-5 and TRBJ1-1; D gene uncertain. The CDR3 sequence is 14 residues long. The V gene's germline CDR1 is MNHEY and CDR2 SVGAGI. Trimming removed 5 bases at V and 6 bases at J, with 16 bases between. CDR3 region: CASSNAAGRAEAFF. In nucleotides, the CDR3 is TGTGCCAGCAGTAACGCCGCTGGGCGGGCTGAAGCTTTCTTT.

This sequence joins TRBV9 and TRBJ2-3; no reliable D call. CDR1 is SGDLS, CDR2 YYNGEE, per germline. Trimming took 2 bases from V and 1 from J, leaving 8 bases between them. The CDR3 contains 14 residues. This CDR3 is CASSVDRGTDTQYF. The CDR3 DNA reads TGTGCCAGCAGCGTGGATCGGGGCACAGATACGCAGTATTTT.

J is TRBJ2-5 and V is TRBV4-1, with TRBD1 matching over 9 bases. This CDR3 spans 15 amino acids. From germline, CDR1 is MGHRA and CDR2 YSYEKL. Trimming took 0 bases from V and 2 from J; bases not matched to a gene: 1. CDR3 bases: TGCGCCAGCAGCCAAGACGGACAGGGGCAAGAGACCCAGTACTTC. It encodes CASSQDGQGQETQYF.

This clone is a singleton in its sample. This chain joins TRBV5-4 and TRBJ2-7, with 14 bases aligning to TRBD2. V was pared by 2 bases and J by 6 bases, with 4 bases of the junction left unmatched. This CDR3 spans 15 amino acids. Per the germline V gene, CDR1 is SGHNT and CDR2 is YYREEE (reference sequence). In nucleotides, the CDR3 is TGTGCCAGCAGCTTCGGGGGACTAGCGGGAGTCGAGCAGTACTTC. Translation gives CASSFGGLAGVEQYF. The full variable domain, with the rest looked up from reference TRBV5-4 and TRBJ2-7, is ETGVTQSPTHLIKTRGQQVTLRCSSQSGHNTVSWYQQALGQGPQFIFQYYREEENGRGNFPPRFSGLQFPNYSSELNVNALELDDSALYLCASSFGGLAGVEQYFGPGTRLTVT.

The V gene is TRBV7-8, the J gene TRBJ1-1; 7 nucleotides agree with TRBD1. This CDR3 is built from 15 residues. Germline loops: CDR1 SGHVS, CDR2 FQNEAQ. V gave up 5 bases and J gave up 2 bases; unmatched junction bases: 8. CDR3 in DNA: TGTGCCAGCAGCGGACGACAGGGTCGCAACACTGAAGCTTTCTTT. This translates into CASSGRQGRNTEAFF.

This rearrangement joins TRBV7-9 to TRBJ1-3; possible D gene TRBD1, 5 bases. Germline values: CDR1 SEHNR, CDR2 FQNEAQ (reference sequence). The CDR3 runs to 19 residues. Trimming took 5 bases from V and 0 from J, leaving 23 bases between them. CDR3 sequence (DNA): TGTGCCAGCAGCCCGCTGTTAGGGGCCGGGTCCCTCTCTGGAAACACCATATATTTT. Its translation: CASSPLLGAGSLSGNTIYF.

As for this clone: A read error may produce the germline difference seen at one junction end. The chain has TRBV7-7 and TRBJ1-1; no reliable D call. Germline CDR1 SSHAT, CDR2 FNYEAQ (reference sequence). The CDR3 has 13 amino acids. CDR3 in DNA: TGTGCTAGCAGCTTAGCCGAGGGTCAGGAAGCTTTCTTT. Protein product: CASSLAEGQEAFF. Full variable domain (missing parts from reference TRBV7-7 and TRBJ1-1): GAGVSQSPRYKVTKRGQDVTLRCDPISSHATLYWYQQALGQGPEFLTYFNYEAQPDKSGLPSDRFSAERPEGSISTLTIQRTEQRDSAMYRCASSLAEGQEAFFGQGTRLTVV.

The chain couples TRBV30 to TRBJ2-6; 10 bases align to TRBD1. Trimming at V came to 5 bases and at J to 0 bases, leaving 7 bases not matched to a gene. Germline V CDR1 and CDR2: GTSNPN, SVGIG (reference sequence). This CDR3 is 17 amino acids long. The CDR3 spells CAWVPGQGFSGANVLTF. The CDR3, as DNA: TGTGCCTGGGTCCCGGGACAGGGGTTCTCTGGGGCCAACGTCCTGACTTTC.

The V gene is TRBV12-5, the J gene TRBJ2-1; TRBD2 aligns across 7 bases. The V gene's germline CDR1 is LGHNT and CDR2 FRNRAP. The CDR3 sequence is 17 residues long. Trimming at V came to 0 bases and at J to 6 bases, leaving 11 bases not matched to a gene. In DNA, the CDR3 is TGTGCTAGTGGTTTGGTCCAAACTAGCGATCTGTCCAATGAGCAGTTCTTC. Translated: CASGLVQTSDLSNEQFF.

This clone was picked up one time. V gene TRBV7-2 combines with J gene TRBJ2-1; 9 nucleotides align to TRBD1. The V gene's germline CDR1 is SGHTA and CDR2 FQGNSA. This CDR3 is built from 16 residues. V was pared by 0 bases and J by 3 bases, with 3 bases of the junction left unmatched. CDR3 loop: CASSLARTGDYNEQFF. CDR3 coding DNA: TGTGCCAGCAGCTTAGCCCGGACAGGGGACTACAATGAGCAGTTCTTC.

The chain recombines TRBV9 with TRBJ1-2; TRBD1 aligns across 11 bases. The V gene end was trimmed by 4 bases and the J gene end by 4 bases; junction bases not matched to a gene: 3. The germline V gene has CDR1 SGDLS and CDR2 YYNGEE. This CDR3 is 14 amino acids long. The CDR3 DNA is TGTGCCAGCAGCATTGGACAGGGGGCCTATGGCTACACCTTC. It translates to CASSIGQGAYGYTF.

The gene calls are TRBV11-2 and TRBJ2-3, with TRBD2 identical over 13 bases. Germline V gene data show CDR1 as SGHAT and CDR2 as FQNNGV. V lost 6 bases to trimming and J lost 6 bases; unmatched junction nucleotides: 12. The CDR3 covers 17 residues. The CDR3 protein is CASSSPGLAGSRDTQYF. Written as DNA, the CDR3 is TGTGCCAGCAGTTCTCCGGGACTAGCGGGGTCCCGGGATACGCAGTATTTT. The full variable domain, its missing parts supplied by reference TRBV11-2 and TRBJ2-3, is EAGVAQSPRYKIIEKRQSVAFWCNPISGHATLYWYQQILGQGPKLLIQFQNNGVVDDSQLPKDRFSAERLKGVDSTLKIQPAKLEDSAVYLCASSSPGLAGSRDTQYFGPGTRLTVL.

CDR3 in amino acids: CASSQRDYGYTF. CDR3 DNA: TGTGCCAGCAGCCAACGGGACTATGGCTACACCTTC. This chain joins TRBV3-1 (or the pseudogene TRBV3-2) and TRBJ1-2; D is unclear. CDR3 size: 12 residues. Germline CDR1 is LGHDT and CDR2 is YNNKEL (reference sequence). The germline V and J ends were trimmed by 2 bases and 3 bases, with 4 bases remaining between them.

The chain joins TRBV28 to TRBJ2-3; TRBD2 is a possible D gene (6 bases). The germline V and J ends were trimmed by 3 bases and 0 bases, with 10 bases remaining between them. CDR3 size: 15 residues. Germline assignment: CDR1 MDHEN and CDR2 SYDVKM. CDR3 nucleotide sequence: TGTGCCAGCAGTTTGGGACTCGCTAGCACAGATACGCAGTATTTT. It is translated as CASSLGLASTDTQYF. Full variable domain (outside the CDR3, taken from reference TRBV28 and TRBJ2-3): DVKVTQSSRYLVKRTGEKVFLECVQDMDHENMFWYRQDPGLGLRLIYFSYDVKMKEKGDIPEGYSVSREKKERFSLILESASTNQTSMYLCASSLGLASTDTQYFGPGTRLTVL.

This chain connects TRBV7-2 to TRBJ1-1; possible D gene TRBD1, 6 bases. The V gene's germline CDR1 is SGHTA and CDR2 FQGNSA. The ends were cut back, 6 bases at V and 0 bases at J, with 11 bases in the middle. The CDR3 covers 14 residues. CDR3 loop: CASREKGVNTEAFF. DNA for the CDR3: TGTGCCAGCAGGGAAAAGGGGGTGAACACTGAAGCTTTCTTT. The full variable domain, completed using reference TRBV7-2 and TRBJ1-1, is GAGVSQSPSNKVTEKGKDVELRCDPISGHTALYWYRQSLGQGLEFLIYFQGNSAPDKSGLPSDRFSAERTGGSVSTLTIQRTQQEDSAVYLCASREKGVNTEAFFGQGTRLTVV.

The J gene is TRBJ1-2, the V gene TRBV10-3; 7 nucleotides align to TRBD1. The CDR3 length is 14 residues. V lost 0 bases, J lost 7 bases, and 5 bases stayed unmatched. Germline V CDR1 and CDR2: ENHRY, SYGVKD. The CDR3 loop reads CAISESNRGGGYTF. CDR3 nucleotide sequence: TGTGCCATCAGTGAGTCGAACAGGGGCGGTGGCTACACCTTC.

CDR3 residues: CASSSYSNQPQHF. The CDR3 bases are TGTGCCAGCTCATCTTATAGCAATCAGCCCCAGCATTTT. This rearrangement joins TRBV18 to TRBJ1-5; D is unresolved. Germline CDR1 is KGHSH and CDR2 is LQKENI. The CDR3 is 13 amino acids. Trimming cost V 5 bases and J 0 bases, with 5 bases left between them. Based on the CDR3 plus reference TRBV18 and TRBJ1-5, the full variable domain is NAGVMQNPRHLVRRRGQEARLRCSPMKGHSHVYWYRQLPEEGLKFMVYLQKENIIDESGMPKERFSAEFPKEGPSILRIQQVVRGDSAAYFCASSSYSNQPQHFGDGTRLSIL.

The chain recombines TRBV6-6 with TRBJ1-1, with D unresolved. Germline V CDR1 and CDR2: MNHNY, SVGAGI (reference sequence). V lost 6 bases to trimming and J lost 1 base, with 12 bases between them. The CDR3 has 14 residues. The CDR3 nucleotides read TGTGCCAGCAGCCAAGACACGGCGAACACTGAAGCTTTCTTT. It codes for CASSQDTANTEAFF.

The CDR3 sequence: CASSSPRTNEQFF. The CDR3 nucleotides read TGTGCCAGCAGCTCCCCCCGGACTAATGAGCAGTTCTTC. The V and J genes are TRBV7-2 and TRBJ2-1; D perhaps matches TRBD2 (5 bases). Trimming took off 4 bases at V and 7 bases at J, with 11 bases between the two ends. The CDR3 covers 13 residues. Germline-derived CDR1 and CDR2 are SGHTA and FQGNSA.

This chain links TRBV15 with TRBJ2-5, with 9 nucleotides matching TRBD2. CDR1 is LNHNV, CDR2 YYDKDF, per germline (reference sequence). The V segment lost 0 bases and the J segment 4 bases; nucleotides outside the gene matches: 9. The CDR3 loop spans 17 amino acids. The CDR3 DNA reads TGTGCCACCAGCAGAGATCGGGGCGGGGGGGCCGGAGAGACCCAGTACTTC. This translates into CATSRDRGGGAGETQYF.

This rearrangement joins TRBV5-5 to TRBJ2-3; tentative D call: TRBD2 (5 bases). V was cut by 3 bases and J by 4 bases, with 6 bases left in between. The CDR3 consists of 12 residues. The germline V gene has CDR1 SGHKS and CDR2 YYEKEE (reference sequence). CDR3 loop: CASSSGSDTQYF. CDR3 nucleotides: TGTGCCAGCAGCTCGGGGTCAGATACGCAGTATTTT. Full variable domain (outside the CDR3, taken from reference TRBV5-5 and TRBJ2-3): DAGVTQSPTHLIKTRGQQVTLRCSPISGHKSVSWYQQVLGQGPQFIFQYYEKEERGRGNFPDRFSARQFPNYSSELNVNALLLGDSALYLCASSSGSDTQYFGPGTRLTVL.